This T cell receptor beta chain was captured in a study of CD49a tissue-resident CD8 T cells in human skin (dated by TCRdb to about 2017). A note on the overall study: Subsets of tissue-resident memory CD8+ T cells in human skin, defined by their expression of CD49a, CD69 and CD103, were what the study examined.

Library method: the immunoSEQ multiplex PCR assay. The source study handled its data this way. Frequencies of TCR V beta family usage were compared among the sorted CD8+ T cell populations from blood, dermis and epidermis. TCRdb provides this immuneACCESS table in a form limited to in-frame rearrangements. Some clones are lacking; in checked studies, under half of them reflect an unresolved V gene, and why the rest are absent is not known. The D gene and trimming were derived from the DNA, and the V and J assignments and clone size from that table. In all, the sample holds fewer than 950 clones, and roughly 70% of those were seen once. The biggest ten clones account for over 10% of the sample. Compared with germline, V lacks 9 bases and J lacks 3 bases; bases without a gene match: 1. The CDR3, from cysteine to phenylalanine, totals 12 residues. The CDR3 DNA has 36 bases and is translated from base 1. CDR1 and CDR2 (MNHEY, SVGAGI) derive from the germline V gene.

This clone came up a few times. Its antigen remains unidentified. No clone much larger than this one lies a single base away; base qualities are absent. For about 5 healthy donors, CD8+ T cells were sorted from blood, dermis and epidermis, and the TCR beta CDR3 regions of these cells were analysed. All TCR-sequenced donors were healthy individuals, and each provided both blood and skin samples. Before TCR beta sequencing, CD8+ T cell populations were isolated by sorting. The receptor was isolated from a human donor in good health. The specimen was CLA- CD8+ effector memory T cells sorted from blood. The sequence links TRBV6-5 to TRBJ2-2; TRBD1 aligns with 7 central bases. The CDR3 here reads CASTGDTGELFF. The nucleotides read TGTGCCAGTACAGGGGACACCGGGGAGCTGTTTTTT.